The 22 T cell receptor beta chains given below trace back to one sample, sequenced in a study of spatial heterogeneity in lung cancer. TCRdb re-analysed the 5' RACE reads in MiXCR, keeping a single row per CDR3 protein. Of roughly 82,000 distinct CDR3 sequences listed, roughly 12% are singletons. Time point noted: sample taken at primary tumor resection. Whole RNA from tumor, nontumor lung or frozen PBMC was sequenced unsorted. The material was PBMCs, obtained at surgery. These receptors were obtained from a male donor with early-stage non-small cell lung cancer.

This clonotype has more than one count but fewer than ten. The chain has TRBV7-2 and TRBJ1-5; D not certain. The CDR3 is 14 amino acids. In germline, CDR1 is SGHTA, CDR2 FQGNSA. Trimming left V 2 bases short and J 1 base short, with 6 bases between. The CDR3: CASSLTGSNQPQHF. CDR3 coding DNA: TGTGCCAGCAGCTTAACGGGGAGCAATCAGCCCCAGCATTTT.

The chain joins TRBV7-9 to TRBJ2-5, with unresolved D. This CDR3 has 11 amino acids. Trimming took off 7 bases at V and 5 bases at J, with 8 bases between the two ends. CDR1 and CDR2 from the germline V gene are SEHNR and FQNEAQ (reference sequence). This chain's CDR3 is CASNAEETQYF. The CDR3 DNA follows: TGTGCCAGCAATGCGGAGGAGACCCAGTACTTC.

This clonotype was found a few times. CDR3 coding DNA: TGTGCCAGCAGTTTAAAGGCGGACTATGGCTACACCTTC. Amino acids: CASSLKADYGYTF. This sequence joins TRBV27 and TRBJ1-2; D ambiguous. The CDR3 sequence is 13 residues long. V lost 2 bases and J 3 bases, leaving 7 bases between the germline ends. The germline CDR1 and CDR2 sequences are MNHEY and SMNVEV (reference sequence).

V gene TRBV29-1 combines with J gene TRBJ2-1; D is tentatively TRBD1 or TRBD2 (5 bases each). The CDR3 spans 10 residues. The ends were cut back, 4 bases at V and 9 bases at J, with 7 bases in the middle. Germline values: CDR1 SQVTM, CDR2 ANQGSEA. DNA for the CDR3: TGCAGCGTTGTGGGGACTGAGCAGTTCTTC. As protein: CSVVGTEQFF.

DNA of the CDR3: TGTGCCTGGAGGGGACAGCTTAACCCTGGAAACACCATATATTTT. It specifies CAWRGQLNPGNTIYF. This sequence joins TRBV30 and TRBJ1-3; 7 bases are a match to TRBD1. Germline values: CDR1 GTSNPN, CDR2 SVGIG (reference sequence). The V gene end was trimmed by 3 bases and the J gene end by 2 bases; junction bases not matched to a gene: 7. The CDR3 spans 15 residues.

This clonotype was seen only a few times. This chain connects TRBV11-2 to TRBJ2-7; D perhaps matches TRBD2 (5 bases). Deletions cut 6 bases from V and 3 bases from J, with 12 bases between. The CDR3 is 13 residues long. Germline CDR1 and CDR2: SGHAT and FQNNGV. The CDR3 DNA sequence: TGTGCCAGCAGTTCGACTACCTACTACGAGCAGTACTTC. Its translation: CASSSTTYYEQYF.

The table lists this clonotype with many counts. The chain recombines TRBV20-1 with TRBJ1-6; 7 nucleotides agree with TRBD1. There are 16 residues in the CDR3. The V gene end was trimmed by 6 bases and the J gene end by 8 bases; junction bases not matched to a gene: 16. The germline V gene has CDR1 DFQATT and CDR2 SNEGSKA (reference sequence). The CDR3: CSATRLRQGVDSPLHF. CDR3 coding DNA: TGCAGTGCCACCCGCCTTCGACAGGGAGTGGATTCACCCCTCCACTTT.

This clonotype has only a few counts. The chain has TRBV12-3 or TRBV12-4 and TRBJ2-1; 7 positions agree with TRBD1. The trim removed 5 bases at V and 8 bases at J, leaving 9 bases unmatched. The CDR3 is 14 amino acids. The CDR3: CASSLRDSRDEQFF. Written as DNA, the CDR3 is TGTGCCAGCAGTCTCCGGGACAGTCGGGATGAGCAGTTCTTC.

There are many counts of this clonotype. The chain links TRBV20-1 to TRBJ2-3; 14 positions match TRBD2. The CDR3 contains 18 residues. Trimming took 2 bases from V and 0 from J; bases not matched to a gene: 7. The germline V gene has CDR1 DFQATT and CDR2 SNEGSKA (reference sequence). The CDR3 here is CSARRLAGGPTSTDTQYF. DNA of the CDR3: TGCAGTGCTAGAAGACTAGCGGGGGGGCCAACTAGCACAGATACGCAGTATTTT.

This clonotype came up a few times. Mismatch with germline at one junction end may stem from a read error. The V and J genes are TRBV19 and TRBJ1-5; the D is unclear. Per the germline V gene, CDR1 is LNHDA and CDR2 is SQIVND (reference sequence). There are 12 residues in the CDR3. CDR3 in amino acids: CASNIRRQPQHF. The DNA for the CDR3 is TGTGCCAGTAATATAAGGAGGCAGCCCCAGCATTTT.

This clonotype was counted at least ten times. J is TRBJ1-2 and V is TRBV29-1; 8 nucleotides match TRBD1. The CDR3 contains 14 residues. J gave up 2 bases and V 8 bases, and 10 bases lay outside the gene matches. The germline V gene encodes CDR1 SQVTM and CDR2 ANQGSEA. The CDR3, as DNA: TGCAGCATAAGGAGGGGACAGGACAACTATGGCTACACCTTC. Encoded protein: CSIRRGQDNYGYTF.

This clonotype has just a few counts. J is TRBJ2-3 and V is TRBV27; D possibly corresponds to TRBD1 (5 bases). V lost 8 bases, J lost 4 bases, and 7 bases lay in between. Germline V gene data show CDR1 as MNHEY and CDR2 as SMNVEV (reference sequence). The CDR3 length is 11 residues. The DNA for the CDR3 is TGTGCCAGCCAGGGCTCAGATACGCAGTATTTT. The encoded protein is CASQGSDTQYF.

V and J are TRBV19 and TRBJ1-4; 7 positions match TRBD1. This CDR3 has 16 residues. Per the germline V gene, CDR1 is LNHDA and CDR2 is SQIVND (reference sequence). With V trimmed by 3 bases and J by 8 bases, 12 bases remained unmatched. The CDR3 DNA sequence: TGTGCCAGTAGTATGGGGGCAACAGGGGAAGGCGAAAAACTGTTTTTT. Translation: CASSMGATGEGEKLFF.

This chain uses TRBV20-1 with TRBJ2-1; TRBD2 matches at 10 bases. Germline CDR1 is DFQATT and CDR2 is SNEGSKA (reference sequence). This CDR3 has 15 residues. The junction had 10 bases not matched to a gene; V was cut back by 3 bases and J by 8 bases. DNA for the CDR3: TGCAGTGCTAGGATAGCGGGAGGTACCAGGGATGAGCAGTTCTTC. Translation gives CSARIAGGTRDEQFF.

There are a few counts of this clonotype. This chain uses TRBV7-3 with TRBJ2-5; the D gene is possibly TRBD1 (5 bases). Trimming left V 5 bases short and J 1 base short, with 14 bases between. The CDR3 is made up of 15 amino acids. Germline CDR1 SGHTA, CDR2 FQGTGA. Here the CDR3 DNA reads TGTGCCAGCAGCCCGGGCAGGGTCGTCCAAGAGACCCAGTACTTC. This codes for CASSPGRVVQETQYF.

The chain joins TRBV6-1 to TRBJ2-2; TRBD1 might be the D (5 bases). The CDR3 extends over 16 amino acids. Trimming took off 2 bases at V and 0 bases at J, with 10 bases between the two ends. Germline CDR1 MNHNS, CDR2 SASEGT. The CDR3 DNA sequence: TGTGCCAGCAGTGAAACGAGGACATCGAACACCGGGGAGCTGTTTTTT. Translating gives CASSETRTSNTGELFF.

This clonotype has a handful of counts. The CDR3 bases are TGCGCCAGCAGCTCAAGCGGGGGGAACACTGAAGCTTTCTTT. Translated, it gives CASSSSGGNTEAFF. The chain couples TRBV5-1 to TRBJ1-1, with a weak D call TRBD1 (5 bases). The CDR3 spans 14 residues. The V end was cut by 3 bases, the J end by 1 base, with 10 bases between. Germline CDR1 and CDR2: SGHRS and YFSETQ. Looking up the rest from reference TRBV5-1 and TRBJ1-1 gives the full variable domain: KAGVTQTPRYLIKTRGQQVTLSCSPISGHRSVSWYQQTPGQGLQFLFEYFSETQRNKGNFPGRFSGRQFSNSRSEMNVSTLELGDSALYLCASSSSGGNTEAFFGQGTRLTVV.

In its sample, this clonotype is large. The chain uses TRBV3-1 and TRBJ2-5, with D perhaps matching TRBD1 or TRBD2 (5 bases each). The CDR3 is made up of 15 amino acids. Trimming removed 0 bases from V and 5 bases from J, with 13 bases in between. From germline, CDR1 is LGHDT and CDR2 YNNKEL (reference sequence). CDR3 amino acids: CASSQEAWGKETQYF. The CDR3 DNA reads TGTGCCAGCAGCCAAGAAGCTTGGGGGAAGGAGACCCAGTACTTC.

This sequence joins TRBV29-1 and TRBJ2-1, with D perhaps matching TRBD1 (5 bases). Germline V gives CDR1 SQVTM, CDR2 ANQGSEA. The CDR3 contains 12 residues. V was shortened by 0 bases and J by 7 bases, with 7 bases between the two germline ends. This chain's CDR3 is CSVEEGANEQFF. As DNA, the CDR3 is TGCAGCGTTGAAGAAGGGGCGAATGAGCAGTTCTTC.

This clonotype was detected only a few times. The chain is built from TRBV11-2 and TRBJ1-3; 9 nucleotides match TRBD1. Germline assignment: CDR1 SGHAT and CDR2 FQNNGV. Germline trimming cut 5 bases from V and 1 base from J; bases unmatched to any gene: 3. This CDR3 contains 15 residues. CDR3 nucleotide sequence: TGTGCCAGCAGCCCAGGGACAGGGTCTGGAAACACCATATATTTT. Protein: CASSPGTGSGNTIYF.

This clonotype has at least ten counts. The CDR3 nucleotides read TGTGCCAGCATCAACATAAGGACGGACTATGGCTACACCTTC. Its translation is CASINIRTDYGYTF. The V call is TRBV7-2, the J call TRBJ1-2; no reliable D call. The CDR3 is made up of 14 amino acids. The V end was cut by 7 bases, the J end by 3 bases, with 15 bases between. Germline V gives CDR1 SGHTA, CDR2 FQGNSA.

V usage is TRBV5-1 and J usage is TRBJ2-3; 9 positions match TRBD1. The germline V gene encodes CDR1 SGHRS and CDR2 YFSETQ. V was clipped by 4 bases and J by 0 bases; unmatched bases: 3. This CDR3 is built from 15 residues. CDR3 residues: CASSTGQGSTDTQYF. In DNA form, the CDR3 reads TGCGCCAGCAGCACGGGACAGGGAAGCACAGATACGCAGTATTTT.